The entry below gives a single T cell receptor (beta chain) sequence along with its context. Its antigen is unknown. No base-level quality is on record; no much larger clone is a single base apart. This entry is derived from a study of sequential checkpoint blockade in melanoma (dated by TCRdb to about 2019). Regarding the complete study: Patients were assigned by 1:1 randomization to either first-line nivolumab followed by ipilimumab (arm A) or ipilimumab followed by nivolumab (arm B). Maintenance nivolumab came after each of the two trial sequences.

The label giving this sample's treatment or condition can be read as: randomized to nivolumab then ipilimumab (arm A) or the reverse (arm B). None of the trial patients had been given prior DNA-damaging chemotherapy. On a FACS Aria II flow cytometer, live CD3+CD8+ cells that were negative for CD19 and CD56 were sorted from thawed PBMCs. Samples were obtained from patients with melanoma enrolled in CheckMate 064, a randomized, open-label phase II trial of sequential checkpoint blockade. Peripheral blood mononuclear cells were collected by leukapheresis, purified using Ficoll-Paque, and frozen in human serum containing roughly 10% DMSO. Immediately after sorting, the purity of sorted blood CD3+CD8+ cells was verified to be >95%, after which DNA was extracted. Broader findings and caveats from the paper: Larger, independent patient cohorts are needed to validate the response-prediction model that combines TCR metrics and mutation burden.

The immunoSEQ Assay was used to immunosequence TCRbeta CDR3 regions from genomic DNA. Before high-throughput sequencing, genomic DNA was amplified using bias-controlled multiplex PCR. The authors' pipeline ran thus. To quantify the absolute abundance of each unique TCRbeta CDR3 region, the sequences were collapsed and filtered. Clonality, defined as 1 minus Pielou's evenness, was calculated using productive rearrangements only. A previously published method was used to identify clones whose frequencies were significantly greater in on-treatment samples than in baseline samples. Sourced from immuneACCESS, this table was stored by TCRdb with only in-frame sequences that have V and J called. A share of the clones is absent; for the studies checked, an unresolved V gene accounts for under half, and the remainder has no known explanation. The D gene and trimming were derived from the DNA, and the V and J assignments and clone size from that table. This sample is represented by 8,500 to 9,500 clones; around 75% of them were singletons. About a fifth of the sample is in the top ten clones.

Sample: CD8+ T cells sorted from blood (inferred from file names), taken from a patient given nivolumab and ipilimumab in sequence. This TCR was recovered from a human donor with melanoma.

The CDR3 loop reads CASSSSSADTDTQYF. The DNA sequence follows: TGTGCCAGCAGCTCTTCTTCTGCGGACACAGATACGCAGTATTTT. The V and J segments used are TRBV5-6 and TRBJ2-3; there is no confident call for the D gene. Based on the germline V gene, the CDR1 and CDR2 sequences are SGHDT and YYEEEE. Including the terminal cysteine and phenylalanine, the CDR3 comprises 15 residues. The CDR3 DNA has 45 bases and is translated from base 1. Between the V and J ends, shortened by 3 bases and 2 bases respectively, the junction contains 13 bases.